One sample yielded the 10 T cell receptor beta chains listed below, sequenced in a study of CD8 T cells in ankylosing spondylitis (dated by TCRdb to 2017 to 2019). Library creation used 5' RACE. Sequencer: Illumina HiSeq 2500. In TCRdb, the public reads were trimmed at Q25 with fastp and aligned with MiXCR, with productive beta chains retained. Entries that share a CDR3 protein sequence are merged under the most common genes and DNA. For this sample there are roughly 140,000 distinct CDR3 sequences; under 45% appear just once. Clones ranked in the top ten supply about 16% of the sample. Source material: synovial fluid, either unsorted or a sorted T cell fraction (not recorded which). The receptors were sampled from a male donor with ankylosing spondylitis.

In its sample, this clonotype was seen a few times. The DNA of the CDR3 is TGCGCCAGCAGCCAGTCGGGACTTTCCTACGAGCAGTACTTC. Amino acids: CASSQSGLSYEQYF. The chain is built from TRBV4-1 and TRBJ2-7; a possible D gene is TRBD2 (6 bases). Germline CDR1 MGHRA, CDR2 YSYEKL. Deletions cut 3 bases from V and 1 base from J, with 10 bases between. This CDR3 contains 14 residues.

As DNA, the CDR3 is TGTGCCAGCGCGCAGGGGCGGGATTACAATGAGCAGTTCTTC. Its protein is CASAQGRDYNEQFF. This chain connects TRBV3-1 to TRBJ2-1; either TRBD1 or TRBD2 may supply D (6 bases each). V lost 8 bases, J lost 4 bases, and 15 bases lay in between. Germline CDR1 and CDR2: LGHDT and YNNKEL (reference sequence). The length of the CDR3 is 14 residues.

CDR3 sequence reads: CASEAHPSMVNGYGYTF. For the CDR3, the DNA is TGTGCCAGCGAAGCCCACCCAAGCATGGTGAACGGCTATGGCTACACCTTC. V usage is TRBV12-3 or TRBV12-4 and J usage is TRBJ1-2; D gene uncertain. Trimming took 8 bases from V and 4 from J, leaving 26 bases between them. This CDR3 comprises 17 residues.

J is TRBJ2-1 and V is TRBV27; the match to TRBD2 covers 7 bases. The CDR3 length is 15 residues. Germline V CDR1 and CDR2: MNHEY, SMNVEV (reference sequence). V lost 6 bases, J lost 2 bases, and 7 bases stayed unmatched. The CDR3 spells CASSRGLVTYNEQFF. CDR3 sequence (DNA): TGTGCCAGCAGCCGTGGACTAGTGACCTACAATGAGCAGTTCTTC.

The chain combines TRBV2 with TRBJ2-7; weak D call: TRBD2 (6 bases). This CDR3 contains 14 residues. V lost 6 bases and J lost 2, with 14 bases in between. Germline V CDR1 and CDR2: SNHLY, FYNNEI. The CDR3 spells CASSSGLTPYEQYF. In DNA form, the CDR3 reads TGTGCCAGCAGCTCCGGACTAACGCCCTACGAGCAGTACTTC.

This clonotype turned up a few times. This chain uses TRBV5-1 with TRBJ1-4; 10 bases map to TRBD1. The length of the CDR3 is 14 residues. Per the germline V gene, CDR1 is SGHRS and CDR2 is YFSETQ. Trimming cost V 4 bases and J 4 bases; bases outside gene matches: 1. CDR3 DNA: TGCGCCAGCAGCGGGACAGGGGATAATGAAAAACTGTTTTTT. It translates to CASSGTGDNEKLFF.

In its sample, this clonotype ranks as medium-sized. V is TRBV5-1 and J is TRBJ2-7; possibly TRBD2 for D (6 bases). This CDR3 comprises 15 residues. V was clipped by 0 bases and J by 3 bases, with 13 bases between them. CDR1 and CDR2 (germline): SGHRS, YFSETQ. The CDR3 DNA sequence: TGCGCCAGCAGCTTGGCCGGGGGACTCTTCTACGAGCAGTACTTC. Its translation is CASSLAGGLFYEQYF. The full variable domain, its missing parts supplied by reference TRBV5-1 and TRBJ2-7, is KAGVTQTPRYLIKTRGQQVTLSCSPISGHRSVSWYQQTPGQGLQFLFEYFSETQRNKGNFPGRFSGRQFSNSRSEMNVSTLELGDSALYLCASSLAGGLFYEQYFGPGTRLTVT.

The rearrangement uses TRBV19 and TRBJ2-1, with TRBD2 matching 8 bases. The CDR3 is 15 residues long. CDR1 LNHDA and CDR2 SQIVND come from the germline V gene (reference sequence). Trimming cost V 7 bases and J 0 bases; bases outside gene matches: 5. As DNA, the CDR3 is TGTGCCAGTAATCGAGCGGGGGCCTCCTACAATGAGCAGTTCTTC. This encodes CASNRAGASYNEQFF.

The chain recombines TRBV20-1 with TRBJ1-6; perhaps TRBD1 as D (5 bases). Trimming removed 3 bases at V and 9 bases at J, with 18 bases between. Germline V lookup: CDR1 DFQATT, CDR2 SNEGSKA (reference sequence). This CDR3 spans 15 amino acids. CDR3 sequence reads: CSARVVGTKISPLHF. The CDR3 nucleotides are TGCAGTGCTAGGGTAGTTGGGACGAAGATTTCACCCCTCCACTTT.

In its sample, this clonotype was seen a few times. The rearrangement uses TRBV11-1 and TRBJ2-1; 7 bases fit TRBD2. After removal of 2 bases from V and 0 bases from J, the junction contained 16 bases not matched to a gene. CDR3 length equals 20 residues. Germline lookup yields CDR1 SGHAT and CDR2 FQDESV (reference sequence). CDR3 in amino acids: CASSLPYPTSDFYSYNEQFF. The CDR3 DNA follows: TGTGCCAGCAGCTTACCCTACCCAACTAGCGACTTCTACTCCTACAATGAGCAGTTCTTC.